The clone carrying this TCR beta chain was counted a single time. This specimen comes from a study of blood T cell repertoires in COVID-19. Turning to the study itself: The United States, Italy and Spain supplied acute and convalescent COVID-19 samples. Nucleic acid was either cDNA or gDNA, and it came from T cells, B-cell-depleted T cells, or PBMCs.

Original handling: Estimation of nucleated cell counts was performed using reference gene primer amplification. Libraries were prepared by immunoSEQ multiplex PCR; TCRdb keeps only in-frame clonotypes and omits some of them. V, J and clone size are those of that table, while D and trimming were read from the DNA. The sample has roughly 150,000 clones, about nine tenths seen once. CDR3 length equals 14 residues. The germline V and J ends were trimmed by 2 bases and 3 bases, with 10 bases remaining between them. Germline V CDR1 and CDR2: SGHTA, FQGNSA. Recruited during active infection, patients (from Seattle) were subsequently followed longitudinally.

Specimen: peripheral blood. This sequence originates from a man aged 18 to 30 with COVID-19, enrolled during active disease. The V call is TRBV7-2, the J call TRBJ1-1; D remains unclear. This CDR3 is CASSLKRVDTEAFF. The CDR3 region has the DNA TGTGCCAGCAGCTTAAAGAGGGTTGACACTGAAGCTTTCTTT.